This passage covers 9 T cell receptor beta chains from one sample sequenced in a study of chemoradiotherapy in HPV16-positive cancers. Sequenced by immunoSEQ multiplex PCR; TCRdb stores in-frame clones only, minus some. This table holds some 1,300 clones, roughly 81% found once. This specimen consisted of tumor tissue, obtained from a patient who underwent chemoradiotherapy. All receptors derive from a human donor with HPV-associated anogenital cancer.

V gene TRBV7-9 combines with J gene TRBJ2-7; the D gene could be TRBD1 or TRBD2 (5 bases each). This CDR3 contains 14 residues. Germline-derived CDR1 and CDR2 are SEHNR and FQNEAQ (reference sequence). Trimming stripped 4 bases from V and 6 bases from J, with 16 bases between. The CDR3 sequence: CASSSRDDLSEQYF. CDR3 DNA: TGTGCCAGCAGCTCACGGGACGACCTCTCCGAGCAGTACTTC.

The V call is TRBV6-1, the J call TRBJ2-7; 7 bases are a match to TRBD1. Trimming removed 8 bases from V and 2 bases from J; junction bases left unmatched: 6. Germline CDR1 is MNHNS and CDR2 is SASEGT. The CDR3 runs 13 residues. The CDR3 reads CASEKGAAYEQYF. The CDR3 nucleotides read TGTGCCAGCGAAAAGGGGGCCGCCTACGAGCAGTACTTC.

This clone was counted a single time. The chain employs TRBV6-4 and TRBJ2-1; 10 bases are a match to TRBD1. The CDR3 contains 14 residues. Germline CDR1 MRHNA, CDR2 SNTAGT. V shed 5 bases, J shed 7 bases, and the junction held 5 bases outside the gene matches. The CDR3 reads CASSRDRGANEQFF. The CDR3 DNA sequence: TGTGCCAGCAGTCGGGACAGGGGCGCGAATGAGCAGTTCTTC.

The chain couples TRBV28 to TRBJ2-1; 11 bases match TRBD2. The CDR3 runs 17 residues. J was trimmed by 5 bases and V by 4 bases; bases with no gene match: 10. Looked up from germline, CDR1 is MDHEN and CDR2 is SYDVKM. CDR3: CASSSTTSGRWNNEQFF. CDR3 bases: TGTGCCAGCAGTTCCACTACTAGCGGGAGATGGAACAATGAGCAGTTCTTC.

CDR3 sequence: CASSARTASYNEQFF. The CDR3 DNA reads TGTGCCAGCAGTGCGAGGACAGCTTCCTACAATGAGCAGTTCTTC. The genes are TRBV7-9 and TRBJ2-1; TRBD1 is a possible D gene (6 bases). The CDR3 has 15 residues. Germline CDR1 reads SEHNR; CDR2 reads FQNEAQ (reference sequence). Trimming cost V 6 bases and J 1 base, with 13 bases left between them.

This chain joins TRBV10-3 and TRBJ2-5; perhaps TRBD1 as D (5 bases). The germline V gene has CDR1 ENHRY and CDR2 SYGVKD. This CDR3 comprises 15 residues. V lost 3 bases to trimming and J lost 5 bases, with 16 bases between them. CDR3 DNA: TGTGCCATCAGTGATCCTACGGCAGGGCGGGAGACCCAGTACTTC. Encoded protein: CAISDPTAGRETQYF.

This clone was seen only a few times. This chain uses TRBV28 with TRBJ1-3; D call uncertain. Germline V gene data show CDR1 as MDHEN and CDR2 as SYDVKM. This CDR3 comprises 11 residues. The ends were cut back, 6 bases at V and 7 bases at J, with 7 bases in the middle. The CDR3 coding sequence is TGTGCCAGCAGCCCCCGGAACACCATATATTTT. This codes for CASSPRNTIYF.

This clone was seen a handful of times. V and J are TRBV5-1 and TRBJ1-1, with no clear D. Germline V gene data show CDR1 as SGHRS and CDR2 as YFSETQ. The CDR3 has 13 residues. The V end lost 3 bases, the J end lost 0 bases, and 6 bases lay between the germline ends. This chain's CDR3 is CASSSTLNTEAFF. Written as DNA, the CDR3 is TGCGCCAGCAGCTCGACACTGAACACTGAAGCTTTCTTT.

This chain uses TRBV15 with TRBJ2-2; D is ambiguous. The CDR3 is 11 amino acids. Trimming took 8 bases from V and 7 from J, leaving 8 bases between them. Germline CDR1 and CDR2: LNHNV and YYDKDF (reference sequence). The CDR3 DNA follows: TGTGCCACCGGGTTGGGCGGGGAGCTGTTTTTT. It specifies CATGLGGELFF. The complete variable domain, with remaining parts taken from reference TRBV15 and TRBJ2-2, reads DAMVIQNPRYQVTQFGKPVTLSCSQTLNHNVMYWYQQKSSQAPKLLFHYYDKDFNNEADTPDNFQSRRPNTSFCFLDIRSPGLGDTAMYLCATGLGGELFFGEGSRLTVL.